One and the same sample provided the 5 T cell receptor beta chains below, sequenced in a study of blood T cell repertoires in COVID-19. The table came from immunoSEQ multiplex PCR; TCRdb's copy has only in-frame clones and leaves some out. The repertoire holds a few hundred thousand clones, with about 82% as singletons. Input material: peripheral blood. The receptors shown here come from an elderly man with acute or convalescent COVID-19.

The sample holds a few counts of this clone. The CDR3 loop reads CASSQGTENSPLHF. The DNA for the CDR3 is TGTGCCAGCAGCCAAGGGACAGAAAATTCACCCCTCCACTTT. V usage is TRBV3-1 (or the pseudogene TRBV3-2) and J usage is TRBJ1-6; a possible D gene is TRBD1 (6 bases). The V gene lost 1 base and the J gene lost 7 bases, with 8 bases spanning the gap. CDR3 length: 14 residues. CDR1 is LGHDT and CDR2 is YNNKEL in the germline V gene (reference sequence).

The chain is built from TRBV6-1 and TRBJ1-3, with 7 positions matching TRBD1. After removal of 1 base from V and 4 bases from J, the junction contained 4 bases not matched to a gene. CDR3 length equals 15 residues. Germline assignment: CDR1 MNHNS and CDR2 SASEGT. The DNA of the CDR3 is TGTGCCAGCAGTGAAGGAACAGGGGTAGGAAACACCATATATTTT. It translates to CASSEGTGVGNTIYF.

CDR3: CSGHFQETQYF. The CDR3 nucleotides read TGCAGTGGACACTTCCAAGAGACCCAGTACTTC. The chain employs TRBV20-1 and TRBJ2-5; D uncertain. CDR3 length: 11 amino acids. Germline V gene sequence: CDR1 DFQATT, CDR2 SNEGSKA (reference sequence). V lost 7 bases and J 1 base, leaving 7 bases between the germline ends.

V usage is TRBV9 and J usage is TRBJ2-1; 8 bases map to TRBD1. This CDR3 has 16 residues. V lost 0 bases to trimming and J lost 3 bases; unmatched junction nucleotides: 5. The V gene's germline CDR1 is SGDLS and CDR2 YYNGEE. CDR3 in amino acids: CASSVVPQGDYNEQFF. CDR3 in DNA: TGTGCCAGCAGCGTAGTCCCACAGGGGGACTACAATGAGCAGTTCTTC.

The rearrangement links TRBV6-5 to TRBJ1-2, with 8 bases matching TRBD1. The germline gives CDR1 MNHEY, CDR2 SVGAGI. J gave up 4 bases and V 6 bases, and 7 bases lay outside the gene matches. There are 14 residues in the CDR3. CDR3 bases: TGTGCCAGCAGCCGGACAGGGTTCGGCTATGGCTACACCTTC. Translating gives CASSRTGFGYGYTF.